The clone carrying this TCR beta chain was found many times. The data are from a study of T cells in Graves' hyperthyroidism and ophthalmopathy. Germline values: CDR1 LNHDA, CDR2 SQIVND (reference sequence). Trimming removed 3 bases at V and 2 bases at J, with 11 bases between. The CDR3 has 14 residues. Template material for amplifying TCR beta CDR3 regions consisted of RNA transcripts. First-round RT-PCR of the TCR CDR3 relied on the HTBI primer set. TCRdb re-derived calls from the multiplex PCR reads in MiXCR, one entry per CDR3 protein. The sample holds around 190,000 distinct CDR3 sequences; approximately 15% are singletons and the top ten take around 27%.

Material for sequencing was blood. The chain carries TRBV19 and TRBJ2-7; D possibly matches TRBD1 or TRBD2 (5 bases each). This receptor was identified in a woman in her forties or fifties with Graves' hyperthyroidism. Written as DNA, the CDR3 is TGTGCCAGTAGTATTGGCCCGGGGCCCTACGAGCAGTACTTC. This encodes CASSIGPGPYEQYF.